These 30 T cell receptor beta chains originate from one sample sequenced in a study of Graves' ophthalmopathy and Graves' hyperthyroidism. The TCR beta CDR3 regions underwent amplification from RNA transcripts. RT-PCR in the first round used HTBI primers; a second-round multiplex PCR followed. TCRdb itself ran the multiplex PCR reads through MiXCR, one entry per CDR3 protein. The sample carries around 1.1 million distinct CDR3 sequences, 35% to 45% recorded once. The sample comprised peripheral blood or thyroid tissue (not recorded which). These receptors were collected from an adult man with Graves' hyperthyroidism.

Ten or more counts support this clonotype. The genes are TRBV7-9 and TRBJ1-2, with 8 bases lining up with TRBD1. Looked up from germline, CDR1 is SEHNR and CDR2 is FQNEAQ (reference sequence). J gave up 2 bases and V 8 bases, and 4 bases lay outside the gene matches. The CDR3 has 13 residues. Written as DNA, the CDR3 is TGTGCCAGCGCAAGACAGGGGAACTATGGCTACACCTTC. It translates to CASARQGNYGYTF.

This clonotype turned up a few times. The gene calls are TRBV6-6 and TRBJ1-6; 8 bases agree with TRBD1. CDR1 and CDR2 from the germline V gene are MNHNY and SVGAGI (reference sequence). The V and J ends lost 6 bases and 8 bases, in that order; junction bases with no gene match: 9. The length of the CDR3 is 15 residues. The DNA for the CDR3 is TGTGCCAGCAGCCACATAGGGACAGGAGATTCACCCCTCCACTTT. This encodes CASSHIGTGDSPLHF.

This clonotype was found many times. The chain is built from TRBV7-2 and TRBJ2-2; 8 positions agree with TRBD2. The J segment lost 6 bases and the V segment lost 5 bases, leaving 8 bases of the junction unmatched. Germline assignment: CDR1 SGHTA and CDR2 FQGNSA. The CDR3 extends over 15 amino acids. CDR3 residues: CASSRLASQSGELFF. The DNA for the CDR3 is TGTGCCAGCAGCAGACTAGCGTCTCAGTCCGGGGAGCTGTTTTTT.

This clonotype was seen many times. The chain employs TRBV20-1 and TRBJ2-7; 7 bases map to TRBD2. The CDR3 totals 13 residues. V lost 6 bases to trimming and J lost 2 bases; unmatched junction nucleotides: 7. Germline V gives CDR1 DFQATT, CDR2 SNEGSKA (reference sequence). CDR3 bases: TGCAGTGCAGCGCTAGCGGCCCCCTACGAGCAGTACTTC. Its translation is CSAALAAPYEQYF.

This clonotype was counted a single time. The CDR3 reads CASSILTGRSGNTIYF. The CDR3 DNA reads as TGTGCCAGCAGCATCCTGACAGGGAGATCTGGAAACACCATATATTTT. This sequence joins TRBV7-8 and TRBJ1-3; 7 positions agree with TRBD1. V dropped 5 bases and J dropped 1; count of bases not matched to a gene: 8. The length of the CDR3 is 16 residues. Germline CDR1 and CDR2: SGHVS and FQNEAQ.

This chain links TRBV7-2 with TRBJ2-5, with D possibly TRBD1 on 7 matching bases. V was trimmed by 1 base and J by 5 bases, leaving 17 bases between them. The CDR3 totals 16 residues. CDR1 and CDR2 (germline): SGHTA, FQGNSA. This chain's CDR3 is CASSLGQGGHKETQYF. The CDR3 coding sequence is TGTGCCAGCAGCTTAGGTCAGGGGGGACACAAGGAGACCCAGTACTTC.

The sample holds many counts of this clonotype. The chain couples TRBV7-9 to TRBJ2-7; D is undetermined. The CDR3 is made up of 15 amino acids. V lost 2 bases to trimming and J lost 5 bases, with 16 bases between them. Germline loops: CDR1 SEHNR, CDR2 FQNEAQ (reference sequence). CDR3 amino acids: CASSLSGRATDEQYF. In DNA, the CDR3 is TGTGCCAGCAGCTTAAGTGGTCGGGCTACAGACGAGCAGTACTTC. The full variable domain, its missing parts supplied by reference TRBV7-9 and TRBJ2-7, is DTGVSQNPRHKITKRGQNVTFRCDPISEHNRLYWYRQTLGQGPEFLTYFQNEAQLEKSRLLSDRFSAERPKGSFSTLEIQRTEQGDSAMYLCASSLSGRATDEQYFGPGTRLTVT.

This chain joins TRBV6-6 and TRBJ1-6; 7 bases line up with TRBD1. Trimming removed 7 bases from V and 2 bases from J; junction bases left unmatched: 2. The germline V gene has CDR1 MNHNY and CDR2 SVGAGI (reference sequence). The CDR3 covers 14 residues. The DNA of the CDR3 is TGTGCCAGCAAGACAGGGACCTATAATTCACCCCTCCACTTT. It specifies CASKTGTYNSPLHF.

This clonotype appeared a few times. The chain recombines TRBV7-2 with TRBJ2-7; 7 bases are shared with TRBD2. Trimming took 1 base from V and 3 from J; bases not matched to a gene: 12. The CDR3 runs 17 residues. Germline CDR1 reads SGHTA; CDR2 reads FQGNSA. CDR3 amino acids: CASSLVGPREIYYEQYF. CDR3 in DNA: TGTGCCAGCAGCTTAGTCGGTCCGCGGGAGATTTACTACGAGCAGTACTTC. Full variable domain (remainder filled in from reference TRBV7-2 and TRBJ2-7): GAGVSQSPSNKVTEKGKDVELRCDPISGHTALYWYRQSLGQGLEFLIYFQGNSAPDKSGLPSDRFSAERTGGSVSTLTIQRTQQEDSAVYLCASSLVGPREIYYEQYFGPGTRLTVT.

Many counts were recorded for this clonotype. The chain employs TRBV10-3 and TRBJ1-5; TRBD1 agrees at 8 bases. Germline assignment: CDR1 ENHRY and CDR2 SYGVKD. This CDR3 has 15 amino acids. J lost 3 bases, V lost 6 bases, and 7 bases had no gene match. CDR3 amino acids: CAISETGVHNQPQHF. The CDR3 DNA is TGTGCCATCAGCGAGACAGGGGTTCACAATCAGCCCCAGCATTTT.

This clonotype was found a few times. CDR3 residues: CASSGVLINTEAFF. DNA of the CDR3: TGTGCCAGCAGTGGGGTGTTGATTAACACTGAAGCTTTCTTT. The V and J genes are TRBV6-2 or TRBV6-3 and TRBJ1-1; D gene ambiguous. V shed 5 bases and J shed 2 bases, with 12 bases lying between them. This CDR3 is built from 14 residues. Germline V gene sequence: CDR1 MNHEY, CDR2 SVGEGT.

The sample holds a few counts of this clonotype. CDR3 nucleotide sequence: TGTGCCAGCCGGCTCCCCGGGACAGGGGGCAGGCAGCCCCAGCATTTT. Translated: CASRLPGTGGRQPQHF. The chain couples TRBV6-5 to TRBJ1-5, with 12 bases that match TRBD1. The length of the CDR3 is 16 residues. Germline V gives CDR1 MNHEY, CDR2 SVGAGI. The V and J ends lost 8 bases and 7 bases, in that order; junction bases with no gene match: 12.

This chain uses TRBV15 with TRBJ1-2, with D hard to call. Trimming took off 1 base at V and 2 bases at J, with 11 bases between the two ends. The CDR3 contains 15 residues. Germline V gene sequence: CDR1 LNHNV, CDR2 YYDKDF (reference sequence). CDR3 protein: CATSRGQEANYGYTF. The CDR3 region has the DNA TGTGCCACCAGCAGAGGGCAGGAGGCCAACTATGGCTACACCTTC.

The chain combines TRBV18 with TRBJ2-7; 7 nucleotides match TRBD1. The CDR3 has 13 amino acids. J was trimmed by 5 bases and V by 4 bases; bases with no gene match: 5. Per the germline V gene, CDR1 is KGHSH and CDR2 is LQKENI. CDR3 protein: CASSRQTGNEQYF. The CDR3 DNA reads TGTGCCAGCTCACGACAGACAGGGAACGAGCAGTACTTC.

Concerning this clonotype: A much larger clone differs from this one at a single base, so this may be a read error. The chain links TRBV7-6 to TRBJ2-7; 8 bases fit TRBD2. The CDR3 spans 16 residues. Per germline, CDR1 SGHVS and CDR2 FNYEAQ. The CDR3 loop reads CASSLGTSFTSYERYF. DNA for the CDR3: TGTGCCAGCAGCTTAGGGACTAGCTTTACCTCCTACGAGCGGTACTTC.

This rearrangement joins TRBV5-1 to TRBJ1-1, with no clear D. V was cut by 2 bases and J by 1 base, with 15 bases left in between. Germline CDR1 and CDR2: SGHRS and YFSETQ. CDR3 size: 16 residues. CDR3: CASSLELGDRNTEAFF. CDR3 DNA: TGCGCCAGCAGCTTAGAGCTCGGGGATAGGAACACTGAAGCTTTCTTT.

This clonotype was found many times. V is TRBV11-2 and J is TRBJ2-2, with TRBD1 identical over 9 bases. CDR1 is SGHAT and CDR2 is FQNNGV in the germline V gene. CDR3 size: 16 residues. The V and J ends lost 5 bases and 3 bases, in that order; junction bases with no gene match: 7. CDR3 DNA: TGTGCCAGCAGCCCACGGACAGGGGTGGACACCGGGGAGCTGTTTTTT. Translated: CASSPRTGVDTGELFF.

Points on this clonotype: Being one base from a much bigger clone, this may be a read error. The chain joins TRBV5-6 to TRBJ1-1; D gene unclear. V lost 0 bases to trimming and J lost 5 bases, with 17 bases between them. Germline CDR1 and CDR2: SGHDT and YYEEEE. The CDR3 covers 16 residues. The CDR3 loop is CASSLARRPTRTEAFF. CDR3 DNA: TGTGCCAGCAGCTTGGCCCGCCGCCCGACCCGAACTGAAGCTTTCTTT.

CDR3 sequence: CASSLGGGFGQPQHF. CDR3 in DNA: TGTGCCAGCAGCTTAGGAGGGGGTTTTGGTCAGCCCCAGCATTTT. The V and J genes are TRBV7-9 and TRBJ1-5; possible D gene TRBD1, 6 bases. Germline V CDR1 and CDR2: SEHNR, FQNEAQ (reference sequence). The ends were cut back, 1 base at V and 6 bases at J, with 13 bases in the middle. CDR3 length: 15 amino acids.

The genes are TRBV20-1 and TRBJ2-2; D may match TRBD1 or TRBD2 (5 bases each). The CDR3 is 13 residues long. V was pared by 5 bases and J by 7 bases, with 14 bases between. The germline gives CDR1 DFQATT, CDR2 SNEGSKA (reference sequence). CDR3: CSAVRDRLGELFF. DNA for the CDR3: TGCAGTGCTGTCAGGGACCGCCTCGGGGAGCTGTTTTTT.

This clonotype is a singleton in its sample. This sequence may be a read error, since a much larger clone differs from it by one base. The J gene is TRBJ1-2, the V gene TRBV7-9; TRBD1 agrees at 8 bases. The CDR3 totals 15 residues. The germline gives CDR1 SEHNR, CDR2 FQNEAQ (reference sequence). The CDR3: CAGSSGQAINYGYTF. The CDR3 coding sequence is TGTGCCGGCAGCTCGGGACAGGCTATTAACTATGGCTACACCTTC.

This sequence joins TRBV7-2 and TRBJ1-1; TRBD1 is a possible D gene (6 bases). Trimming left V 4 bases short and J 5 bases short, with 11 bases between. Germline lookup yields CDR1 SGHTA and CDR2 FQGNSA. There are 13 residues in the CDR3. Written as DNA, the CDR3 is TGTGCCAGCAGCTCCACAGGGAAGACTGAAGCTTTCTTT. Translating gives CASSSTGKTEAFF.

This clonotype occurred many times. The rearrangement joins TRBV7-2 to TRBJ1-2, with TRBD1 matching 8 bases. The V segment lost 3 bases and the J segment 6 bases; nucleotides outside the gene matches: 12. The CDR3 totals 16 residues. Germline V CDR1 and CDR2: SGHTA, FQGNSA. The CDR3 DNA follows: TGTACCAGCAGCTTCGTCAGGGGGCCCCAGGTGGATGGCTACACCTTC. It is translated as CTSSFVRGPQVDGYTF.

This clonotype was recorded many times. The chain links TRBV9 to TRBJ1-5; D ambiguous. Germline CDR1 SGDLS, CDR2 YYNGEE. This CDR3 region has 15 residues. V was trimmed by 4 bases and J by 4 bases, leaving 15 bases between them. For the CDR3, the DNA is TGTGCCAGCAGCCCCGACGAGGACCCGAATCAGCCCCAGCATTTT. Amino acids: CASSPDEDPNQPQHF.

For this clonotype: With a much larger clone just one base away, this may be a read error. This chain joins TRBV7-2 and TRBJ2-5; D is uncertain. Per germline, CDR1 SGHTA and CDR2 FQGNSA. This CDR3 contains 12 residues. The CDR3 here is CTSSLHEEAQYF. The CDR3 nucleotides read TGTACCAGCAGCTTACACGAAGAGGCCCAGTACTTC.

This clonotype was seen at least ten times. This chain uses TRBV5-1 with TRBJ1-2; D is unclear. Looked up from germline, CDR1 is SGHRS and CDR2 is YFSETQ. CDR3 length: 16 residues. Trimming shortened V by 0 bases and J by 8 bases, and 20 bases separated the two germline ends. The CDR3 nucleotides are TGCGCCAGCAGCTTGGAAGGTGGGATTTGGGGAGAAGGCTACACCTTC. Its protein product is CASSLEGGIWGEGYTF.

The rearrangement uses TRBV7-8 and TRBJ2-7, with 7 bases lining up with TRBD1. The end of the DNA fits TRBJ2-1 better, so the J call may be wrong. The CDR3 runs 12 residues. Germline CDR1 reads SGHVS; CDR2 reads FQNEAQ. Written as DNA, the CDR3 is TGTGCCAGCAGCTTGGACAGGAGTGAGCAGTTCTTC. Translation: CASSLDRSEQFF.

The chain combines TRBV10-3 with TRBJ1-4; no clear D gene. V lost 4 bases and J 5 bases, leaving 11 bases between the germline ends. Germline V gene sequence: CDR1 ENHRY, CDR2 SYGVKD. This CDR3 has 14 residues. CDR3 residues: CAISAETANEKLFF. In DNA, the CDR3 is TGTGCCATCAGTGCCGAAACAGCAAATGAAAAACTGTTTTTT.

Worth noting for this clonotype: One base away lies a much larger clone, so this may be a sequencing read error. DNA of the CDR3: TGTGCCAGCAGTGCAGCCGGGACCTTTCGGACCCAGTACTTC. As protein: CASSAAGTFRTQYF. The genes are TRBV6-1 and TRBJ2-5; D is tentatively TRBD1 or TRBD2 (5 bases each). The V end lost 4 bases, the J end lost 7 bases, and 16 bases lay between the germline ends. Germline CDR1 and CDR2: MNHNS and SASEGT. The length of the CDR3 is 14 residues.

The rearrangement joins TRBV11-1 to TRBJ2-3, with a tentative D call TRBD1 (5 bases). Trimming pared 2 bases from V and 3 bases from J, leaving 9 bases between. The germline V gene has CDR1 SGHAT and CDR2 FQDESV (reference sequence). There are 14 residues in the CDR3. CDR3: CASSLRQNTDTQYF. The CDR3, as DNA: TGTGCCAGCAGCTTAAGACAGAATACAGATACGCAGTATTTT.